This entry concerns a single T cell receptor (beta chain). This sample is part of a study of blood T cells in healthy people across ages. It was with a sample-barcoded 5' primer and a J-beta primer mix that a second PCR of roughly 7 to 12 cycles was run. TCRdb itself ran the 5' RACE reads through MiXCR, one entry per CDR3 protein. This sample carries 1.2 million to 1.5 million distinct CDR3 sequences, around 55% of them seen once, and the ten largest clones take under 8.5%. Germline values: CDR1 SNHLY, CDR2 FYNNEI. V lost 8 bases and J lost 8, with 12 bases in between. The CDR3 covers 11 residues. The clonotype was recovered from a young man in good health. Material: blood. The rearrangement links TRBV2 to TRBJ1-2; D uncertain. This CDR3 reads CASPILGGYTF. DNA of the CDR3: TGTGCCAGCCCTATCTTGGGGGGCTACACCTTC.